The 10 T cell receptor beta chains below all came from one sample that was sequenced in a study of tissue T cells after allogeneic stem cell transplantation. Only in-frame clones appear in the TCRdb table, and some are missing; sequencing was by immunoSEQ multiplex PCR. The sample carries roughly 45,000 clones, less than 75% recorded once. The sequenced sample consisted of sorted cells pooled from one or two spleens. The receptors were sampled from a pool of C57BL/6 mice in good health.

This clone was found a few times. The germline and genes are mouse ones. The read falls 1 residue short of the CDR3 end, and the missing part is taken from the germline J gene. This chain connects TRBV5 to TRBJ2-7; D call uncertain. The germline gives CDR1 LGHNA, CDR2 YNLKQL (reference sequence). The CDR3 length is 11 residues. Trimming removed 1 base at V and 7 bases at J, with 5 bases between. CDR3 bases read: TGTGCCAGCAGCCAAGGGGTGGAACAGTAC. Translated: CASSQGVEQY. The full CDR3 sequence reads CASSQGVEQYF.

This clone was seen only once. The genes and germline here are from mouse. The CDR3 end falls 1 residue outside the read, so it is completed with the germline J gene. This sequence joins TRBV12-1 and TRBJ2-4, with 9 bases fitting TRBD2. The CDR3 contains 15 residues. Trimming took 0 bases from V and 3 from J; bases not matched to a gene: 3. Germline CDR1 and CDR2: SGHSN and HYEKVE. The DNA read from the CDR3 is TGTGCCAGCTCTCTCGGACTGGGGTTACAAAACACCTTGTAC. It is translated as CASSLGLGLQNTLY. The entire CDR3 sequence reads CASSLGLGLQNTLYF.

Turning to this clone: The genes are named according to mouse. The part of the CDR3 DNA that was read is TGTGCCAGTACCGGGACACTTTCTGGAAATACGCTCTAT. Translating it yields CASTGTLSGNTLY. The full CDR3 protein reads CASTGTLSGNTLYF. V gene TRBV13-2 combines with J gene TRBJ1-3, with D possibly TRBD1 on 6 matching bases. Read coverage stops 1 residue before the CDR3 terminus; the germline J gene supplies the remainder. The germline CDR1 and CDR2 sequences are NNHNN and SYGAGS (reference sequence). The CDR3 has 14 amino acids. Trimming removed 8 bases from V and 0 bases from J, with 12 bases in between.

This clone appeared a few times. Mouse gene names and germline throughout. The sequence runs out 1 residue before the end of the CDR3; the remainder is reconstructed from the germline J gene. The chain carries TRBV16 and TRBJ2-7, with 7 positions matching TRBD1. The germline V gene has CDR1 SGHSA and CDR2 FRNQAP. V lost 6 bases, J lost 1 base, and 0 bases stayed unmatched. The CDR3 runs 12 residues. The covered CDR3 bases are TGTGCAAGCAGGACAGGGTCCTATGAACAGTAC. This codes for CASRTGSYEQY. The full-length CDR3 reads as CASRTGSYEQYF.

This clone appeared once. The gene symbols are mouse symbols. CDR3 protein: CASSLDAEQFF. The DNA read from the CDR3 is TGTGCAAGCAGCTTAGATGCTGAGCAGTTC. The V and J genes are TRBV16 and TRBJ2-1, with D hard to call. The read gets to within 1 residue of the CDR3 end, and the germline J gene fills in the rest. CDR1 SGHSA and CDR2 FRNQAP come from the germline V gene. The CDR3 loop spans 11 amino acids. Trimming pared 0 bases from V and 6 bases from J, leaving 0 bases between.

Comment on this clone: The gene names given are mouse names. From the germline J gene comes the end of the CDR3, since the read stops 1 residue before it. The chain is built from TRBV3 and TRBJ1-1, with D unresolved. V was pared by 1 base and J by 0 bases, with 6 bases between. Germline V CDR1 and CDR2: SNHLY, FYNGKV (reference sequence). The CDR3 totals 14 residues. Partial CDR3 DNA: TGTGCCAGCAGCTTAGAGGGCTCAAACACAGAAGTCTTC. Encoded protein: CASSLEGSNTEVF. The complete CDR3 sequence is CASSLEGSNTEVFF.

This clone was counted only a few times. Gene names follow the mouse nomenclature. The read finishes 1 residue shy of the CDR3 end, and the germline J gene is used to complete it. The chain carries TRBV13-3 and TRBJ2-7; D unresolved. This CDR3 is 14 amino acids long. CDR1 and CDR2 from the germline V gene are NNHDY and SYVADS. The V gene lost 5 bases and the J gene lost 0 bases, with 12 bases spanning the gap. CDR3 DNA (partial): TGTGCCAGCAGCCCCCGGCCCCGCTCCTATGAACAGTAC. Translated, it gives CASSPRPRSYEQY. The CDR3 in full is CASSPRPRSYEQYF.

Concerning this clone: The genes and germline here are from mouse. The read terminates 1 residue ahead of where the CDR3 ends, so the germline J gene completes it. V and J are TRBV13-3 and TRBJ1-6, with no clear D. Being an ORF, TRBJ1-6 has a function that is uncertain. The germline V gene has CDR1 NNHDY and CDR2 SYVADS. The V end lost 4 bases, the J end lost 0 bases, and 8 bases lay between the germline ends. The CDR3 covers 15 residues. The CDR3 DNA, read in part, is TGTGCCAGCAGTATCAGGTCTTCCTATAATTCGCCCCTCTAC. Its translation is CASSIRSSYNSPLY. The entire CDR3 protein reads CASSIRSSYNSPLYF.

As for this clone: Any gene name here is a mouse gene name. The CDR3 extends 1 residue past the end of the read, so its final part is completed from the germline J gene. The V gene is TRBV14, the J gene TRBJ1-1, with D hard to call. Germline V gene sequence: CDR1 SGHDT, CDR2 FRDEAV. Trimming took off 1 base at V and 0 bases at J, with 7 bases between the two ends. This CDR3 contains 14 residues. The sequenced CDR3 bases are TGTGCCAGCAGTTTCGGACCGACAAACACAGAAGTCTTC. Translated: CASSFGPTNTEVF. The complete CDR3 protein is CASSFGPTNTEVFF.

As for this clone: These gene names are mouse names. Here the CDR3 reads CASSYFQNTLYF. The part of the CDR3 DNA that was read is TGTGCCAGCAGCTATTTTCAAAACACCTTGTAC. The rearrangement links TRBV4 to TRBJ2-4; D call uncertain. The read finishes 1 residue shy of the CDR3 end, and the germline J gene is used to complete it. CDR1 and CDR2 from the germline V gene are LGHDT and YNNKQL (reference sequence). V lost 3 bases, J lost 2 bases, and 3 bases lay in between. The CDR3 spans 12 residues.